The 24 T cell receptor beta chains below all came from one sample that was sequenced in a study of T cells in localized non-small cell lung cancer. TCRdb's table, derived via immunoSEQ multiplex PCR, lists solely in-frame clones and lacks some. The sample yields around 5,400 clones, less than 85% seen once. This sample comprised PBMCs, obtained before any cancer treatment. All receptors come from a woman aged 40-70 years with stage II lung adenocarcinoma.

In nucleotides, the CDR3 is TGTGCCAGCAGCTTAGATCTGAGCGGGGGGGCTTACAATGAGCAGTTCTTC. Its translation is CASSLDLSGGAYNEQFF. The chain employs TRBV11-3 and TRBJ2-1; 10 positions match TRBD2. CDR1 SGHNT and CDR2 YENEEA come from the germline V gene. This CDR3 comprises 17 residues. Unmatched junction bases numbered 6, after V lost 0 bases and J lost 4 bases.

V gene TRBV5-1 combines with J gene TRBJ1-1, with D unresolved. The CDR3 is 15 residues long. Germline V lookup: CDR1 SGHRS, CDR2 YFSETQ. V dropped 4 bases and J dropped 1 base, with 14 bases sitting between them. The CDR3 protein is CASSLRTEGNTEAFF. As DNA, the CDR3 is TGCGCCAGCAGCCTAAGGACGGAAGGGAACACTGAAGCTTTCTTT.

This clone turned up a few times. The V call is TRBV7-9, the J call TRBJ2-1; no firm D call. This CDR3 region has 15 residues. Germline loops: CDR1 SEHNR, CDR2 FQNEAQ (reference sequence). V lost 3 bases and J 10 bases, leaving 19 bases between the germline ends. CDR3 bases: TGTGCCAGCAGCTTCAAGACTCACACCATTATGGAGCAGTTCTTC. Translating gives CASSFKTHTIMEQFF.

The J gene is TRBJ1-6, the V gene TRBV6-6; 7 nucleotides align to TRBD1. Trimming removed 8 bases from V and 7 bases from J; junction bases left unmatched: 8. This CDR3 has 14 residues. CDR1 and CDR2 from the germline V gene are MNHNY and SVGAGI (reference sequence). The CDR3: CASEGGGRNSPLHF. The CDR3 region has the DNA TGTGCCAGCGAGGGAGGGGGCCGGAATTCACCCCTCCACTTT.

The chain couples TRBV5-6 to TRBJ2-1, with 8 positions matching TRBD2. This CDR3 spans 17 amino acids. Germline assignment: CDR1 SGHDT and CDR2 YYEEEE. Germline trimming cut 0 bases from V and 7 bases from J; bases unmatched to any gene: 12. CDR3 amino acids: CASSLVGVPSGGNEQFF. The CDR3 coding sequence is TGTGCCAGCAGCTTGGTCGGTGTCCCCAGCGGGGGTAATGAGCAGTTCTTC. The entire variable domain, with the rest obtained from reference TRBV5-6 and TRBJ2-1, is as follows: DAGVTQSPTHLIKTRGQQVTLRCSPKSGHDTVSWYQQALGQGPQFIFQYYEEEERQRGNFPDRFSGHQFPNYSSELNVNALLLGDSALYLCASSLVGVPSGGNEQFFGPGTRLTVL.

This chain links TRBV28 with TRBJ1-3, with D hard to call. This CDR3 is 14 amino acids long. Trimming left V 8 bases short and J 1 base short, with 12 bases between. In germline, CDR1 is MDHEN, CDR2 SYDVKM. CDR3: CASGSRLSGNTIYF. The CDR3 coding sequence is TGTGCCAGCGGATCTAGACTGTCTGGAAACACCATATATTTT. Filled out from reference TRBV28 and TRBJ1-3, the complete variable domain reads DVKVTQSSRYLVKRTGEKVFLECVQDMDHENMFWYRQDPGLGLRLIYFSYDVKMKEKGDIPEGYSVSREKKERFSLILESASTNQTSMYLCASGSRLSGNTIYFGEGSWLTVV.

V and J are TRBV9 and TRBJ1-4, with a possible D match to TRBD1 (5 bases). CDR3 length: 14 residues. Between the trimmed V and J ends, which lost 0 bases and 5 bases, there was a span of 8 bases. The germline gives CDR1 SGDLS, CDR2 YYNGEE. For the CDR3, the DNA is TGTGCCAGCAGCGTAGGCCGGGGGAATGAAAAACTGTTTTTT. It encodes CASSVGRGNEKLFF.

This chain joins TRBV6-5 and TRBJ2-3; weak D call: TRBD2 (6 bases). Between the trimmed V and J ends, which lost 4 bases and 0 bases, there was a span of 8 bases. The germline CDR1 and CDR2 sequences are MNHEY and SVGAGI. The CDR3 is 14 residues long. CDR3 sequence: CASSSGVSTDTQYF. Written as DNA, the CDR3 is TGTGCCAGCAGTTCGGGGGTTAGCACAGATACGCAGTATTTT.

This clone showed up just a few times. One end of the junction fails to match germline, which may point to a read error. V gene TRBV7-7 combines with J gene TRBJ2-3, with TRBD1 matching over 8 bases. This CDR3 has 15 residues. CDR1 SSHAT and CDR2 FNYEAQ come from the germline V gene (reference sequence). CDR3 sequence: CASSLGTGSTDTQYF. The CDR3 DNA follows: TGTGCTAGCAGCTTAGGGACAGGAAGCACAGATACGCAGTATTTT.

A single count supports this clone. The chain joins TRBV30 to TRBJ2-7; the match to TRBD1 covers 7 bases. Germline-derived CDR1 and CDR2 are GTSNPN and SVGIG (reference sequence). The V segment lost 5 bases and the J segment 3 bases; nucleotides outside the gene matches: 4. The CDR3 has 12 amino acids. The CDR3 DNA reads TGTGCCTGGGGTGACAGGGACTACGAGCAGTACTTC. This gives the protein CAWGDRDYEQYF. The whole variable domain, remainder taken from reference TRBV30 and TRBJ2-7, is SQTIHQWPATLVQPVGSPLSLECTVEGTSNPNLYWYRQAAGRGLQLLFYSVGIGQISSEVPQNLSASRPQDRQFILSSKKLLLSDSGFYLCAWGDRDYEQYFGPGTRLTVT.

The rearrangement links TRBV18 to TRBJ2-3; D not certain. The CDR3 consists of 13 residues. V was cut by 0 bases and J by 4 bases, with 5 bases left in between. Germline CDR1 and CDR2: KGHSH and LQKENI. CDR3 coding DNA: TGTGCCAGCTCACCACCCTCATCAGATACGCAGTATTTT. Its translation: CASSPPSSDTQYF.

The chain combines TRBV27 with TRBJ2-5, with D hard to call. The CDR3 is 17 amino acids. Looked up from germline, CDR1 is MNHEY and CDR2 is SMNVEV (reference sequence). The V end lost 5 bases, the J end lost 5 bases, and 24 bases lay between the germline ends. Here the CDR3 DNA reads TGTGCCAGCAGTGAGATGGCTTGGATCAGCGTCGACGAGACCCAGTACTTC. Protein sequence: CASSEMAWISVDETQYF.

The chain links TRBV11-2 to TRBJ1-2; D uncertain. The germline gives CDR1 SGHAT, CDR2 FQNNGV. V lost 0 bases, J lost 8 bases, and 10 bases lay in between. The CDR3 is made up of 13 amino acids. CDR3 sequence: CASSLDEMGGYTF. The CDR3 nucleotides are TGTGCCAGCAGCTTAGATGAGATGGGAGGCTACACCTTC. Looking up the rest from reference TRBV11-2 and TRBJ1-2 gives the full variable domain: EAGVAQSPRYKIIEKRQSVAFWCNPISGHATLYWYQQILGQGPKLLIQFQNNGVVDDSQLPKDRFSAERLKGVDSTLKIQPAKLEDSAVYLCASSLDEMGGYTFGSGTRLTVV.

The gene calls are TRBV25-1 and TRBJ1-1; 7 bases are a match to TRBD1. This CDR3 is 17 amino acids long. Germline V gene lookup returns CDR1 MGHDK and CDR2 SYGVNS. V was pared by 1 base and J by 0 bases, with 8 bases of the junction left unmatched. The DNA for the CDR3 is TGTGCCAGCAGTGAATGGGAGGCAGGGGGAATGAACACTGAAGCTTTCTTT. Protein product: CASSEWEAGGMNTEAFF.

This chain links TRBV5-6 with TRBJ2-7; D possibly corresponds to TRBD2 (6 bases). This CDR3 is 13 amino acids long. Germline CDR1 and CDR2: SGHDT and YYEEEE. The V gene lost 2 bases and the J gene lost 4 bases, with 10 bases spanning the gap. The CDR3 loop reads CASSFAGKYEQYF. CDR3 nucleotide sequence: TGTGCCAGCAGCTTCGCGGGGAAATACGAGCAGTACTTC.

This sequence joins TRBV7-8 and TRBJ1-2; no clear D. Germline V CDR1 and CDR2: SGHVS, FQNEAQ. V lost 0 bases, J lost 7 bases, and 24 bases lay in between. The CDR3 runs to 18 residues. This CDR3 reads CASSLARKQGYPVSGYTF. CDR3 DNA: TGTGCCAGCAGCTTAGCAAGAAAGCAAGGGTACCCTGTGAGTGGCTACACCTTC.

This clone was counted a single time. The chain's CDR3 is CASSEGQGFEKLFF. The CDR3 nucleotides read TGTGCCAGCAGTGAAGGACAGGGTTTTGAAAAACTGTTTTTT. The chain recombines TRBV6-1 with TRBJ1-4; 7 nucleotides agree with TRBD1. V shed 1 base and J 7 bases; nucleotides not matched to a gene: 3. The CDR3 spans 14 residues. The germline gives CDR1 MNHNS, CDR2 SASEGT.

The V and J genes are TRBV7-9 and TRBJ2-1, with D possibly matching TRBD1 (5 bases). This CDR3 is 14 amino acids long. Looked up from germline, CDR1 is SEHNR and CDR2 is FQNEAQ (reference sequence). Between the trimmed V and J ends, which lost 0 bases and 5 bases, there was a span of 8 bases. The CDR3 sequence: CASSLASGNNEQFF. The CDR3 DNA sequence: TGTGCCAGCAGCTTAGCGTCAGGGAACAATGAGCAGTTCTTC.

The rearrangement uses TRBV5-1 and TRBJ1-1; D might be TRBD1 (5 bases). Per germline, CDR1 SGHRS and CDR2 YFSETQ. Trimming left V 0 bases short and J 5 bases short, with 11 bases between. The CDR3 is 14 amino acids. In DNA form, the CDR3 reads TGCGCCAGCAGCTTGGGGGCAGGGCGAACTGAAGCTTTCTTT. Encoded protein: CASSLGAGRTEAFF.

This chain links TRBV9 with TRBJ2-7; D is uncertain. Germline-derived CDR1 and CDR2 are SGDLS and YYNGEE. Deletions cut 0 bases from V and 0 bases from J, with 7 bases between. The CDR3 length is 14 residues. The DNA for the CDR3 is TGTGCCAGCAGCGTAGGAGTCGGCTCCTACGAGCAGTACTTC. Protein product: CASSVGVGSYEQYF. The full variable domain, rest sourced from reference TRBV9 and TRBJ2-7, is DSGVTQTPKHLITATGQRVTLRCSPRSGDLSVYWYQQSLDQGLQFLIQYYNGEERAKGNILERFSAQQFPDLHSELNLSSLELGDSALYFCASSVGVGSYEQYFGPGTRLTVT.

The V call is TRBV7-8, the J call TRBJ1-6, with 7 bases fitting TRBD1. The CDR3 has 14 residues. Germline V gene lookup returns CDR1 SGHVS and CDR2 FQNEAQ. V shed 7 bases and J 7 bases; nucleotides not matched to a gene: 7. The CDR3 nucleotides read TGTGCCAGCACCCTTACAGGGGAAAATTCACCCCTCCACTTT. Encoded protein: CASTLTGENSPLHF. Full variable domain (rest looked up from reference TRBV7-8 and TRBJ1-6): GAGVSQSPRYKVAKRGQDVALRCDPISGHVSLFWYQQALGQGPEFLTYFQNEAQLDKSGLPSDRFFAERPEGSVSTLKIQRTQQEDSAVYLCASTLTGENSPLHFGNGTRLTVT.

On this clone: A read error may produce the germline difference seen at one junction end. This chain connects TRBV7-7 to TRBJ2-2; D not certain. The CDR3 runs to 15 residues. The germline V gene has CDR1 SSHAT and CDR2 FNYEAQ (reference sequence). CDR3 residues: CASSFAEANTGELFF. CDR3 coding DNA: TGTGCTAGCAGCTTCGCGGAAGCGAACACCGGGGAGCTGTTTTTT. Drawing the rest from reference TRBV7-7 and TRBJ2-2, the complete variable domain is GAGVSQSPRYKVTKRGQDVTLRCDPISSHATLYWYQQALGQGPEFLTYFNYEAQPDKSGLPSDRFSAERPEGSISTLTIQRTEQRDSAMYRCASSFAEANTGELFFGEGSRLTVL.

This clone qualifies as large (0.1 to 1%). The rearrangement uses TRBV5-5 and TRBJ1-2, with TRBD1 as a possible D gene (5 bases). Germline loops: CDR1 SGHKS, CDR2 YYEKEE (reference sequence). V lost 10 bases, J lost 2 bases, and 15 bases lay in between. The CDR3 is 13 residues long. CDR3 coding DNA: TGTGCCGGAAGGCCGGACATGAACTATGGCTACACCTTC. Translating it yields CAGRPDMNYGYTF. The variable domain in full, completed from reference TRBV5-5 and TRBJ1-2, reads DAGVTQSPTHLIKTRGQQVTLRCSPISGHKSVSWYQQVLGQGPQFIFQYYEKEERGRGNFPDRFSARQFPNYSSELNVNALLLGDSALYLCAGRPDMNYGYTFGSGTRLTVV.

This clone was observed a handful of times. The V gene is TRBV10-2, the J gene TRBJ1-2; tentatively, D is TRBD1 (6 bases). The CDR3 is made up of 14 amino acids. Trimming cost V 4 bases and J 8 bases, with 17 bases left between them. The germline V gene has CDR1 WSHSY and CDR2 SAAADI. This CDR3 is CASSGDRTVSGYTF. The CDR3 bases are TGCGCCAGCAGTGGAGATCGGACAGTAAGCGGCTACACCTTC.